Given below is one T cell receptor (beta chain) in context. Its specificity is unknown. Germline values: CDR1 GTSNPN, CDR2 SVGIG (reference sequence). V gave up 3 bases and J gave up 5 bases, with 14 bases separating them. The CDR3 extends over 14 amino acids. This entry belongs to a study of identical twins. Study observations and caveats: Cord blood beta clonotypes present at high abundance carried fewer insertions; no such pattern appeared in memory repertoires.

TCRdb fed the 5' RACE reads into MiXCR, producing one record per CDR3 protein. The sample carries around 100,000 distinct CDR3 sequences, roughly 6% recorded once. This chain links TRBV30 with TRBJ2-1; D unresolved. The source material was memory T cells sorted from blood. This receptor was obtained from a woman aged 45 to 65 in good health. CDR3 nucleotide sequence: TGTGCCTGGAGGGGGTTGGCGGCCAACAATGAGCAGTTCTTC. Translation gives CAWRGLAANNEQFF.